One and the same sample provided the 23 T cell receptor beta chains below, sequenced in a study of blood T cell repertoires in COVID-19. The repertoire was sequenced with immunoSEQ multiplex PCR; TCRdb's copy has only in-frame clones and lacks some. The data contain around 300,000 clones, roughly 86% of them singletons. Specimen: PBMCs or T cells enriched from blood (not recorded which). The receptors were gathered from a woman in her sixties or seventies who had recovered from COVID-19.

The V and J genes are TRBV7-3 and TRBJ1-1; D remains ambiguous. CDR3 length: 14 residues. Germline V gives CDR1 SGHTA, CDR2 FQGTGA. V lost 2 bases and J lost 8, with 15 bases in between. Here the CDR3 reads CASSLDRSGSEAFF. As DNA, the CDR3 is TGTGCCAGCAGCTTAGATCGGAGTGGATCCGAAGCTTTCTTT.

V usage is TRBV21-1 and J usage is TRBJ1-2; TRBD1, the D gene given by the table, was not confirmed from the DNA. TRBV21-1 is designated a pseudogene. This CDR3 is built from 18 residues. CDR3 loop: CASDKSCGWAGLNYGYTF. For the CDR3, the DNA is TGTGCCAGCGACAAAAGTTGTGGGTGGGCAGGGCTTAACTATGGCTACACCTTC.

Points on this clone: The same CDR3 arises from other DNA sequences in this sample as well. The rearrangement uses TRBV7-2 and TRBJ1-2, with 7 bases matching TRBD1. The CDR3 runs 13 residues. Looked up from germline, CDR1 is SGHTA and CDR2 is FQGNSA. Losses at the gene ends were 1 base for V and 8 bases for J; bases not matched to a gene: 4. The CDR3 here is CASSLEGARGYTF. CDR3 nucleotide sequence: TGTGCCAGCAGCTTAGAGGGGGCGCGAGGCTACACCTTC.

The J gene is TRBJ2-3, the V gene TRBV7-2, with TRBD2 identical over 7 bases. The CDR3 extends over 15 amino acids. The V and J ends lost 2 bases and 6 bases, in that order; junction bases with no gene match: 8. The germline V gene has CDR1 SGHTA and CDR2 FQGNSA. Written as DNA, the CDR3 is TGTGCCAGCAGCTTATGGTCGGGGGGTGGGGATACGCAGTATTTT. This encodes CASSLWSGGGDTQYF. Supplemented by reference TRBV7-2 and TRBJ2-3, the full variable domain reads GAGVSQSPSNKVTEKGKDVELRCDPISGHTALYWYRQSLGQGLEFLIYFQGNSAPDKSGLPSDRFSAERTGGSVSTLTIQRTQQEDSAVYLCASSLWSGGGDTQYFGPGTRLTVL.

The genes are TRBV9 and TRBJ1-3; a possible D gene is TRBD1 (5 bases). The V end lost 0 bases, the J end lost 8 bases, and 9 bases lay between the germline ends. Germline lookup yields CDR1 SGDLS and CDR2 YYNGEE. The CDR3 covers 13 residues. The CDR3 spells CASSVDGGYTIYF. The CDR3 coding sequence is TGTGCCAGCAGCGTAGACGGGGGGTACACCATATATTTT.

The chain is built from TRBV5-1 and TRBJ1-1; D possibly corresponds to TRBD1 (5 bases). Germline V gene data show CDR1 as SGHRS and CDR2 as YFSETQ. The V and J ends lost 7 bases and 2 bases respectively, with 15 bases between them. This CDR3 has 14 residues. CDR3 nucleotide sequence: TGCGCCAGCGCGATGGGGGGAGGCAACACTGAAGCTTTCTTT. Residues: CASAMGGGNTEAFF.

The gene calls are TRBV18 and TRBJ2-7, with 9 bases matching TRBD1. The CDR3 is made up of 15 amino acids. The V segment lost 3 bases and the J segment 2 bases; nucleotides outside the gene matches: 5. Germline lookup yields CDR1 KGHSH and CDR2 LQKENI. This chain's CDR3 is CASSPGQGSPYEQYF. The CDR3 DNA sequence: TGTGCCAGCTCACCCGGACAGGGGTCCCCCTACGAGCAGTACTTC. Looking up the rest from reference TRBV18 and TRBJ2-7 gives the full variable domain: NAGVMQNPRHLVRRRGQEARLRCSPMKGHSHVYWYRQLPEEGLKFMVYLQKENIIDESGMPKERFSAEFPKEGPSILRIQQVVRGDSAAYFCASSPGQGSPYEQYFGPGTRLTVT.

This sequence joins TRBV24-1 and TRBJ2-1, with a possible D match to TRBD2 (5 bases). In germline, CDR1 is KGHDR, CDR2 SFDVKD. V was pared by 4 bases and J by 8 bases, with 20 bases between. There are 16 residues in the CDR3. CDR3 in amino acids: CATSDPRAESPYEQFF. CDR3 coding DNA: TGTGCCACCAGTGACCCTCGAGCGGAAAGTCCTTATGAGCAGTTCTTC.

V is TRBV15 and J is TRBJ1-1, with TRBD1 matching over 8 bases. Germline lookup yields CDR1 LNHNV and CDR2 YYDKDF (reference sequence). V was clipped by 9 bases and J by 7 bases; unmatched bases: 13. The CDR3 has 14 residues. CDR3 nucleotides: TGTGCCACTTATCTTAGGCAGGGGGCCAGTGAAGCTTTCTTT. Protein: CATYLRQGASEAFF.

This chain links TRBV6-5 with TRBJ2-7; D remains ambiguous. V was trimmed by 7 bases and J by 0 bases, leaving 10 bases between them. Germline V lookup: CDR1 MNHEY, CDR2 SVGAGI. This CDR3 spans 13 amino acids. The CDR3 spells CASTVYLSYEQYF. The CDR3 DNA sequence: TGTGCCAGCACGGTTTACCTCTCCTACGAGCAGTACTTC.

V gene TRBV7-9 combines with J gene TRBJ2-5; perhaps TRBD1 as D (5 bases). The germline CDR1 and CDR2 sequences are SEHNR and FQNEAQ (reference sequence). Deletions cut 3 bases from V and 2 bases from J, with 13 bases between. The CDR3 loop spans 15 amino acids. The CDR3 is CASSFRGHPQETQYF. The DNA of the CDR3 is TGTGCCAGCAGCTTTAGAGGACACCCACAAGAGACCCAGTACTTC.

The rearrangement joins TRBV5-1 to TRBJ1-5, with D hard to call. Germline values: CDR1 SGHRS, CDR2 YFSETQ. Trimming cost V 4 bases and J 0 bases, with 11 bases left between them. This CDR3 is built from 15 residues. The CDR3 loop reads CASSPDGNSNQPQHF. The CDR3 nucleotides are TGCGCCAGCAGCCCAGACGGGAATAGCAATCAGCCCCAGCATTTT.

CDR3 amino acids: CSVNNDRVREQYF. The CDR3 DNA reads TGCAGCGTTAATAATGACAGGGTCCGCGAGCAGTACTTC. The chain is built from TRBV29-1 and TRBJ2-7, with 7 bases fitting TRBD1. Germline loops: CDR1 SQVTM, CDR2 ANQGSEA. V trimming: 5 bases; J trimming: 6 bases; junction bases outside the gene matches: 10. The CDR3 has 13 amino acids.

This chain uses TRBV9 with TRBJ2-7, with TRBD1 identical over 10 bases. There are 16 residues in the CDR3. Germline CDR1 SGDLS, CDR2 YYNGEE. With 1 base clipped from V and 6 bases from J, the junction kept 10 bases outside the gene matches. DNA for the CDR3: TGTGCCAGCAGCGTACGATCGGGACAGGGGACAGGCGAGCAGTACTTC. This gives the protein CASSVRSGQGTGEQYF.

This clone has more than one count but fewer than ten. This sequence joins TRBV14 and TRBJ1-5; 9 nucleotides line up with TRBD1. Looked up from germline, CDR1 is SGHDN and CDR2 is FVKESK. The V and J ends lost 1 base and 9 bases, in that order; junction bases with no gene match: 13. The CDR3 loop spans 17 amino acids. The CDR3 sequence: CASSQAHGTGLSGPQHF. The DNA of the CDR3 is TGTGCCAGCAGCCAAGCCCACGGGACAGGGCTATCAGGGCCCCAGCATTTT.

V and J are TRBV24-1 and TRBJ2-5; 7 bases are shared with TRBD1. Germline V CDR1 and CDR2: KGHDR, SFDVKD. Trimming at V came to 4 bases and at J to 2 bases, leaving 6 bases not matched to a gene. The CDR3 is 15 amino acids. CDR3 sequence: CATSDTGAQQETQYF. CDR3 in DNA: TGTGCCACCAGTGACACAGGGGCCCAGCAAGAGACCCAGTACTTC.

The V call is TRBV9, the J call TRBJ1-2; D unresolved. V was cut by 2 bases and J by 2 bases, with 7 bases left in between. CDR1 is SGDLS, CDR2 YYNGEE, per germline. CDR3 length equals 13 residues. As DNA, the CDR3 is TGTGCCAGCAGCGTCGCTCGGAACTATGGCTACACCTTC. As protein: CASSVARNYGYTF.

The chain uses TRBV6-2 or TRBV6-3 and TRBJ2-1; the match to TRBD2 covers 8 bases. V lost 6 bases and J lost 0; bases outside the gene matches: 7. This CDR3 is 16 amino acids long. The germline V gene has CDR1 MNHEY and CDR2 SVGEGT. The CDR3, as DNA: TGTGCCAGCAGCGGACTCCGGGGGGGCTCCTACAATGAGCAGTTCTTC. This translates into CASSGLRGGSYNEQFF.

CDR3 DNA sequence: TGTGCCAGCAGCTTGGCCCCTAATCAGCCCCAGCATTTT. Translating it yields CASSLAPNQPQHF. The rearrangement links TRBV7-9 to TRBJ1-5; D is unclear. The CDR3 is made up of 13 amino acids. Germline values: CDR1 SEHNR, CDR2 FQNEAQ (reference sequence). The V and J ends lost 3 bases and 4 bases respectively, with 7 bases between them.

The genes are TRBV28 and TRBJ1-2; no clear D. The CDR3 loop spans 14 amino acids. Germline-derived CDR1 and CDR2 are MDHEN and SYDVKM. V dropped 1 base and J dropped 3 bases, with 9 bases sitting between them. The CDR3 loop reads CASSLLAEHYGYTF. The CDR3 nucleotides are TGTGCCAGCAGTTTATTGGCAGAACACTATGGCTACACCTTC.

The chain has TRBV7-8 and TRBJ2-2; the D gene is possibly TRBD2 (6 bases). V was pared by 5 bases and J by 1 base, with 20 bases between. Germline V gene data show CDR1 as SGHVS and CDR2 as FQNEAQ. The CDR3 is 18 amino acids. In DNA form, the CDR3 reads TGTGCCAGCAGCCCAGGATATGGAGGGGCCAGGAACACCGGGGAGCTGTTTTTT. Amino acids: CASSPGYGGARNTGELFF.

The chain links TRBV5-1 to TRBJ1-1, with 7 positions matching TRBD1. The CDR3 totals 16 residues. Germline CDR1 and CDR2: SGHRS and YFSETQ. V shed 4 bases and J 4 bases; nucleotides not matched to a gene: 13. CDR3 sequence (DNA): TGCGCCAGCAGCCCGGGGACAGAGGGGTTGGTCACTGAAGCTTTCTTT. Its protein is CASSPGTEGLVTEAFF. Using reference TRBV5-1 and TRBJ1-1 for the parts outside the CDR3, the full variable domain is KAGVTQTPRYLIKTRGQQVTLSCSPISGHRSVSWYQQTPGQGLQFLFEYFSETQRNKGNFPGRFSGRQFSNSRSEMNVSTLELGDSALYLCASSPGTEGLVTEAFFGQGTRLTVV.

The V call is TRBV7-3, the J call TRBJ2-2; D might be TRBD2 (7 bases). Germline CDR1 is SGHTA and CDR2 is FQGTGA. The ends were cut back, 2 bases at V and 4 bases at J, with 17 bases in the middle. The CDR3 runs 17 residues. The CDR3 region is CASSLDPGGTLTGELFF. The CDR3 DNA reads as TGTGCCAGCAGCTTAGACCCGGGGGGCACCCTCACCGGGGAGCTGTTTTTT. The complete variable domain, with remaining parts taken from reference TRBV7-3 and TRBJ2-2, reads GAGVSQTPSNKVTEKGKYVELRCDPISGHTALYWYRQSLGQGPEFLIYFQGTGAADDSGLPNDRFFAVRPEGSVSTLKIQRTERGDSAVYLCASSLDPGGTLTGELFFGEGSRLTVL.